The 23 T cell receptor beta chains in this list originate from one sample, sequenced in a study of T cells in Graves' hyperthyroidism and ophthalmopathy. Amplified TCR beta CDR3 regions came from RNA transcripts. An initial round of RT-PCR targeting the TCR CDR3 relied on the HTBI primer set. TCRdb re-analysed the multiplex PCR reads in MiXCR, keeping a single row per CDR3 protein. Here the sample spans roughly 570,000 distinct CDR3 sequences, 35% to 55% being singletons. The sample taken for sequencing was peripheral blood or thyroid tissue (not recorded which). The receptors were sampled from a woman aged 18-29 years with Graves' hyperthyroidism.

Regarding this clonotype: This may arise from a read error, as a much more abundant clone is one base away. The V call is TRBV6-2 or TRBV6-3, the J call TRBJ1-5, with D tentatively TRBD1 (5 bases). V shed 0 bases and J shed 7 bases, with 13 bases lying between them. There are 15 residues in the CDR3. CDR1 and CDR2 from the germline V gene are MNHEY and SVGEGT. CDR3 region: CASSYSGGGGQPQHF. The CDR3 nucleotides read TGTGCCAGCAGTTACTCGGGGGGAGGTGGGCAGCCCCAGCATTTT.

V gene TRBV7-9 combines with J gene TRBJ2-5, with TRBD2 matching over 11 bases. The CDR3 spans 15 residues. The germline V gene has CDR1 SEHNR and CDR2 FQNEAQ (reference sequence). J lost 5 bases, V lost 4 bases, and 6 bases had no gene match. CDR3 amino acids: CASSYSGRALETQYF. The CDR3 coding sequence is TGTGCCAGCAGCTATAGCGGGAGGGCCTTGGAGACCCAGTACTTC.

The rearrangement links TRBV11-2 to TRBJ2-7, with D possibly matching TRBD2 (6 bases). CDR3 size: 17 residues. V was cut by 5 bases and J by 2 bases, with 22 bases left in between. CDR1 is SGHAT, CDR2 FQNNGV, per germline. Here the CDR3 DNA reads TGTGCCAGCAGCGCGGGCTTCGGTCGACTAGTTGCCTACGAGCAGTACTTC. It codes for CASSAGFGRLVAYEQYF.

Remarks on this clonotype: This could be a read error, since a much larger clone is one nucleotide away. The chain is built from TRBV5-6 and TRBJ2-7; no clear D. V lost 4 bases, J lost 0 bases, and 14 bases lay in between. The germline V gene has CDR1 SGHDT and CDR2 YYEEEE. There are 15 residues in the CDR3. The chain's CDR3 is CASSQQDRSSYEQYF. The CDR3 DNA reads as TGTGCCAGCAGCCAACAAGACCGTAGCTCCTACGAGCAGTACTTC.

This clonotype appeared many times. The chain joins TRBV11-2 to TRBJ2-5, with 10 bases identical to TRBD2. The CDR3 is 17 amino acids. The germline V gene has CDR1 SGHAT and CDR2 FQNNGV. V lost 7 bases and J lost 2; bases outside the gene matches: 13. CDR3 in DNA: TGTGCCAGCACCCCAAACCTAGCGGGAGCGTCACAAGAGACCCAGTACTTC. Its protein product is CASTPNLAGASQETQYF.

The chain is built from TRBV7-9 and TRBJ2-7, with 13 bases identical to TRBD2. V was pared by 3 bases and J by 5 bases, with 7 bases of the junction left unmatched. CDR3 length: 16 residues. From germline, CDR1 is SEHNR and CDR2 FQNEAQ (reference sequence). The CDR3 spells CASSLVLGLAGDEQYF. CDR3 bases: TGTGCCAGCAGCTTGGTGCTCGGACTAGCGGGAGACGAGCAGTACTTC.

This clonotype was picked up many times. The chain uses TRBV7-8 and TRBJ1-3; D uncertain. Germline CDR1 SGHVS, CDR2 FQNEAQ. The CDR3 covers 16 residues. The V end was cut by 5 bases, the J end by 0 bases, with 14 bases between. The CDR3 DNA follows: TGTGCCAGCAGCGAGATGGGGATAACCTCTGGAAACACCATATATTTT. Residues: CASSEMGITSGNTIYF.

This clonotype occurred many times. The chain employs TRBV25-1 and TRBJ2-2; maybe TRBD1 (5 bases). The CDR3 runs 17 residues. Trimming pared 3 bases from V and 6 bases from J, leaving 20 bases between. CDR1 is MGHDK and CDR2 is SYGVNS in the germline V gene. CDR3 sequence reads: CASSDPTILGDAGELFF. Here the CDR3 DNA reads TGTGCCAGCAGTGACCCCACCATCCTAGGGGATGCCGGGGAGCTGTTTTTT.

This chain uses TRBV7-9 with TRBJ1-6, with D maybe TRBD1 (5 bases). Looked up from germline, CDR1 is SEHNR and CDR2 is FQNEAQ (reference sequence). The CDR3 is 14 residues long. V was trimmed by 5 bases and J by 4 bases, leaving 9 bases between them. This CDR3 reads CASSAGGYNSPLHF. The CDR3 bases are TGTGCCAGCAGCGCCGGGGGTTATAATTCACCCCTCCACTTT.

This clonotype has a count of ten or more. V gene TRBV7-9 combines with J gene TRBJ2-7; D might be TRBD1 or TRBD2, each matching 5 bases. Germline assignment: CDR1 SEHNR and CDR2 FQNEAQ (reference sequence). The CDR3 extends over 15 amino acids. V lost 5 bases to trimming and J lost 0 bases, with 14 bases between them. This CDR3 is CASSAGTASSYEQYF. The DNA of the CDR3 is TGTGCCAGCAGCGCCGGGACGGCAAGCTCCTACGAGCAGTACTTC.

This clonotype was observed many times. The V and J genes are TRBV6-6 and TRBJ1-1; a possible D gene is TRBD1 (6 bases). Germline V gene sequence: CDR1 MNHNY, CDR2 SVGAGI (reference sequence). V was pared by 5 bases and J by 0 bases, with 10 bases between. The CDR3 consists of 14 residues. The CDR3 loop is CASSHGQLNTEAFF. CDR3 DNA: TGTGCCAGCAGTCATGGACAGTTGAACACTGAAGCTTTCTTT.

The chain joins TRBV15 to TRBJ1-5, with D unclear. The V gene's germline CDR1 is LNHNV and CDR2 YYDKDF (reference sequence). With 1 base removed from V and 14 bases from J, the gap between germline ends came to 18 bases. This CDR3 is built from 14 residues. CDR3 nucleotides: TGTGCCACCAGCAGAGTAGGAGACAAAGCCTACGAGCATTTT. Translation gives CATSRVGDKAYEHF.

The rearrangement links TRBV2 to TRBJ2-7, with 7 bases aligning to TRBD1. Germline V CDR1 and CDR2: SNHLY, FYNNEI. J lost 9 bases, V lost 3 bases, and 11 bases had no gene match. The CDR3 totals 14 residues. The CDR3 loop is CASSDWDRPVGQYF. The CDR3 bases are TGTGCCAGCAGTGACTGGGACAGACCCGTTGGGCAGTACTTC. The entire variable domain, with the rest obtained from reference TRBV2 and TRBJ2-7, is as follows: EPEVTQTPSHQVTQMGQEVILRCVPISNHLYFYWYRQILGQKVEFLVSFYNNEISEKSEIFDDQFSVERPDGSNFTLKIRSTKLEDSAMYFCASSDWDRPVGQYFGPGTRLTVT.

On this clonotype itself: Possible read error: a much larger clone is one base away. The chain uses TRBV5-6 and TRBJ2-2, with TRBD1 as a possible D gene (6 bases). This CDR3 has 15 amino acids. Trimming removed 2 bases at V and 0 bases at J, with 8 bases between. Germline V gene data show CDR1 as SGHDT and CDR2 as YYEEEE. This chain's CDR3 is CASSFGTSNTGELFF. DNA of the CDR3: TGTGCCAGCAGCTTCGGGACATCGAACACCGGGGAGCTGTTTTTT.

This rearrangement joins TRBV20-1 to TRBJ1-4, with D unclear. Germline V CDR1 and CDR2: DFQATT, SNEGSKA (reference sequence). This CDR3 is built from 13 residues. Trimming removed 6 bases at V and 5 bases at J, with 13 bases between. The CDR3 region has the DNA TGCAGTGCCCCGGACGGCTACAATGAAAAACTGTTTTTT. It codes for CSAPDGYNEKLFF.

V usage is TRBV9 and J usage is TRBJ1-3, with D possibly being TRBD1 (5 bases). Germline lookup yields CDR1 SGDLS and CDR2 YYNGEE. V was clipped by 0 bases and J by 7 bases, with 14 bases between them. The length of the CDR3 is 15 residues. In DNA form, the CDR3 reads TGTGCCAGCAGCGTAGAAGCAGGGTGGATGAACACCATATATTTT. Translation: CASSVEAGWMNTIYF.

The chain employs TRBV6-6 and TRBJ2-7; TRBD2 might be the D (5 bases). Trimming took off 7 bases at V and 6 bases at J, with 13 bases between the two ends. This CDR3 has 12 residues. Germline loops: CDR1 MNHNY, CDR2 SVGAGI (reference sequence). Here the CDR3 reads CASTPQGGEQYF. Here the CDR3 DNA reads TGTGCCAGCACCCCCCAAGGAGGCGAGCAGTACTTC.

This clonotype was counted many times. The rearrangement uses TRBV2 and TRBJ2-3; D gene uncertain. The germline V gene has CDR1 SNHLY and CDR2 FYNNEI. This CDR3 is built from 15 residues. Trimming left V 6 bases short and J 2 bases short, with 15 bases between. CDR3 amino acids: CASSSPVDATDTQYF. In nucleotides, the CDR3 is TGTGCCAGCAGCTCACCGGTAGACGCCACAGATACGCAGTATTTT.

The chain carries TRBV7-6 and TRBJ1-4; D unresolved. The V and J ends lost 8 bases and 0 bases respectively, with 4 bases between them. CDR1 and CDR2 from the germline V gene are SGHVS and FNYEAQ. The CDR3 sequence is 12 residues long. The CDR3 sequence is CASYATNEKLFF. The CDR3 coding sequence is TGTGCCAGCTATGCAACTAATGAAAAACTGTTTTTT.

This chain uses TRBV24-1 with TRBJ1-2; TRBD1 might be the D (5 bases). The CDR3 is 15 residues long. The ends were cut back, 8 bases at V and 8 bases at J, with 23 bases in the middle. Germline V gene data show CDR1 as KGHDR and CDR2 as SFDVKD. The CDR3 here is CATNRDGQRGEGYTF. The CDR3 nucleotides read TGTGCCACCAACCGGGACGGGCAACGAGGAGAAGGCTACACCTTC.

This clonotype showed up just a few times. The chain combines TRBV29-1 with TRBJ2-1; TRBD2 aligns across 10 bases. V lost 4 bases to trimming and J lost 8 bases; unmatched junction nucleotides: 20. The germline V gene encodes CDR1 SQVTM and CDR2 ANQGSEA. The CDR3 length is 18 residues. This chain's CDR3 is CSVVDVQRVEREGYEQFF. The CDR3 coding sequence is TGCAGCGTTGTAGATGTCCAGCGGGTGGAGCGGGAGGGATATGAGCAGTTCTTC.

V gene TRBV7-6 combines with J gene TRBJ2-7, with D maybe TRBD1 (5 bases). V was pared by 5 bases and J by 12 bases, with 11 bases between. The CDR3 totals 10 residues. CDR1 is SGHVS, CDR2 FNYEAQ, per germline. CDR3 sequence: CASSRGDVYF. CDR3 in DNA: TGTGCCAGCAGCAGGGGCGACGTGTACTTC.

For this clonotype: This could be a read error, since a much larger clone is one nucleotide away. CDR3 in DNA: TGTGCCGGCAGCTTACAGCGGGAGGGCCCCAACGAGCAGTACTTC. It specifies CAGSLQREGPNEQYF. This chain links TRBV11-2 with TRBJ2-7, with TRBD2 matching over 10 bases. CDR1 and CDR2 from the germline V gene are SGHAT and FQNNGV. This CDR3 is 15 amino acids long.